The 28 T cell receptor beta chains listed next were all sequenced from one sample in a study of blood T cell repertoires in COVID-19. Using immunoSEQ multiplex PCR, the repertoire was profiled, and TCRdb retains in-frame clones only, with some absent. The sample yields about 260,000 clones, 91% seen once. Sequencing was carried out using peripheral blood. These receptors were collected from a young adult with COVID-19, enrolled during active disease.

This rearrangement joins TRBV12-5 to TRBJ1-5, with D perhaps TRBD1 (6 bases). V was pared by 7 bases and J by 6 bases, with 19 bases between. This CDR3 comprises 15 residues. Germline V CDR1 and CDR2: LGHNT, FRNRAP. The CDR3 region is CASAVNRETGQPQHF. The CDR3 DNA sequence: TGTGCTAGTGCCGTCAACAGGGAAACGGGTCAGCCCCAGCATTTT. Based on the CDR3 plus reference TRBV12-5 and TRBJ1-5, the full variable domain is DARVTQTPRHKVTEMGQEVTMRCQPILGHNTVFWYRQTMMQGLELLAYFRNRAPLDDSGMPKDRFSAEMPDATLATLKIQPSEPRDSAVYFCASAVNRETGQPQHFGDGTRLSIL.

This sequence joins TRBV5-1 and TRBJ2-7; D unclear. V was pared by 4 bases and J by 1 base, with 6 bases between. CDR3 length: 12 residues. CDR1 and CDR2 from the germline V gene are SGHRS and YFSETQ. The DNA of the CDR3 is TGCGCCAGCAGCGTGGCGTCCTACGAGCAGTACTTC. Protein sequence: CASSVASYEQYF.

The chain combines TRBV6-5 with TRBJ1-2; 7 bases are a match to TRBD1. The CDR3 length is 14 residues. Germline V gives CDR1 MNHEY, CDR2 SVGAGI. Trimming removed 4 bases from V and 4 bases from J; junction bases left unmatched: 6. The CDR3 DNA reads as TGTGCCAGCAGTTCCGACAGGGTCGTCTATGGCTACACCTTC. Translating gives CASSSDRVVYGYTF.

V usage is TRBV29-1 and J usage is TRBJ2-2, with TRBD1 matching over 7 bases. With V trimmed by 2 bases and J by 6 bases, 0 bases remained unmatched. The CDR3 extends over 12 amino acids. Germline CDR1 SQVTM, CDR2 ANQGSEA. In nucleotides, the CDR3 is TGCAGCGTTGAACAGGGGGCCGGGGAGCTGTTTTTT. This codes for CSVEQGAGELFF.

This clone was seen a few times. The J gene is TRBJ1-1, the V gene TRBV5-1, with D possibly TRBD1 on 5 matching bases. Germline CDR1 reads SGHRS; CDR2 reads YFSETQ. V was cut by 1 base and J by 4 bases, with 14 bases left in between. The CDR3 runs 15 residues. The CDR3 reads CASSLSAGESTEAFF. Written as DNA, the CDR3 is TGCGCCAGCAGCTTGAGCGCGGGGGAGTCCACTGAAGCTTTCTTT.

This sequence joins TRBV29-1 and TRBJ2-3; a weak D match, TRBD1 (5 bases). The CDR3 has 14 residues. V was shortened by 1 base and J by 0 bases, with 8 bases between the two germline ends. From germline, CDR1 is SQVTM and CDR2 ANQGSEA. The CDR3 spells CSVEGQRSTDTQYF. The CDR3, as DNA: TGCAGCGTTGAAGGACAGCGCAGCACAGATACGCAGTATTTT.

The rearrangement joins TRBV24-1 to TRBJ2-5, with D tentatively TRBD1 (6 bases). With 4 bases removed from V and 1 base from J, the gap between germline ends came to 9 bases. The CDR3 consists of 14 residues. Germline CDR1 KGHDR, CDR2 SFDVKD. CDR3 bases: TGTGCCACCAGTGACCAGGGGAGCCAAGAGACCCAGTACTTC. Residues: CATSDQGSQETQYF.

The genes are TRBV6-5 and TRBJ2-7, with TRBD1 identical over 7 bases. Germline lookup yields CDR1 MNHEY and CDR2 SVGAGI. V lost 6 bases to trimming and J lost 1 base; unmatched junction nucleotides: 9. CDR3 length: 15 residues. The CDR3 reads CASRNDRAPSYEQYF. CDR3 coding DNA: TGTGCCAGCAGGAACGACAGGGCGCCATCCTACGAGCAGTACTTC.

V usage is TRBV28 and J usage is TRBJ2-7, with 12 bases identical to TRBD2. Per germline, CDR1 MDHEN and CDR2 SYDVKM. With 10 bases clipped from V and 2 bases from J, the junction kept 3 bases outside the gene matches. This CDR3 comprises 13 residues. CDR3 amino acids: CAIRTSGTYEQYF. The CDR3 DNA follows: TGTGCCATCAGGACTAGCGGGACCTACGAGCAGTACTTC.

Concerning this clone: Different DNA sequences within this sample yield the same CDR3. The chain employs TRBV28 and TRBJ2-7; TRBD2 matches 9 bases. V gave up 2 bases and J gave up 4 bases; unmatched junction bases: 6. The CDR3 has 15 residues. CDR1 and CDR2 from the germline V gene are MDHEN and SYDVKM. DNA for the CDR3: TGTGCCAGCAGTTTACCGGGACTAGCCAGTTACGAGCAGTACTTC. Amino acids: CASSLPGLASYEQYF.

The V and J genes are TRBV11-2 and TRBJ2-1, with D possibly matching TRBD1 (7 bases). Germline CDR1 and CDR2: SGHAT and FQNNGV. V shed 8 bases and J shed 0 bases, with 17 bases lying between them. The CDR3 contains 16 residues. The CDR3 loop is CASGLTGTASYNEQFF. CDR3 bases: TGTGCCAGCGGCCTGACAGGGACTGCCTCCTACAATGAGCAGTTCTTC.

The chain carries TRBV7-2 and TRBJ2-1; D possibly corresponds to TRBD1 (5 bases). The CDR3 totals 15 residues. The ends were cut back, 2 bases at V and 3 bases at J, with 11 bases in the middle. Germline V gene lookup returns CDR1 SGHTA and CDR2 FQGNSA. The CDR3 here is CASSLQGSLYNEQFF. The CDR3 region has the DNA TGTGCCAGCAGCTTACAGGGTTCCCTCTACAATGAGCAGTTCTTC.

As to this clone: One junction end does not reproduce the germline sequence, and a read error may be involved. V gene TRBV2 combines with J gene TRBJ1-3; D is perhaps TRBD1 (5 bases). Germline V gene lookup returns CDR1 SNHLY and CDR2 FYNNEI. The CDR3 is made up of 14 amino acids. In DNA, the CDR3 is TGTGCCAGCAGGGAAGGGGCCTCTGGAAACACCATATATTTT. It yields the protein CASREGASGNTIYF. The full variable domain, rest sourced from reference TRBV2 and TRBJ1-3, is EPEVTQTPSHQVTQMGQEVILRCVPISNHLYFYWYRQILGQKVEFLVSFYNNEISEKSEIFDDQFSVERPDGSNFTLKIRSTKLEDSAMYFCASREGASGNTIYFGEGSWLTVV.

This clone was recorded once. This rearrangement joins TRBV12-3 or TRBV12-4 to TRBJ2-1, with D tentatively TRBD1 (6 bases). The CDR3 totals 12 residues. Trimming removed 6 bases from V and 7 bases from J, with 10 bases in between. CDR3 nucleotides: TGTGCCAGCAGCTCCACAGGGAATGAGCAGTTCTTC. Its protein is CASSSTGNEQFF.

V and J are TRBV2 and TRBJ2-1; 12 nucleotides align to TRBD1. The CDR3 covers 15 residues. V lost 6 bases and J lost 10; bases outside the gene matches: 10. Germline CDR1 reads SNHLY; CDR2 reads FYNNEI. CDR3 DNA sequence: TGTGCCAGCAGGGGCCCGGGGGACAGGGGGCCGGAGCAGTTCTTC. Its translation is CASRGPGDRGPEQFF.

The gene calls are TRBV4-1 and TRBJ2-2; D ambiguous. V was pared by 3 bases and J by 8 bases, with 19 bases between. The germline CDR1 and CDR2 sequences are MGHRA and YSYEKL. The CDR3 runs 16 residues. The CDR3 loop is CASSHVSRYPGGELFF. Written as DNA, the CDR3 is TGCGCCAGCAGCCACGTTTCCCGTTACCCCGGGGGGGAGCTGTTTTTT.

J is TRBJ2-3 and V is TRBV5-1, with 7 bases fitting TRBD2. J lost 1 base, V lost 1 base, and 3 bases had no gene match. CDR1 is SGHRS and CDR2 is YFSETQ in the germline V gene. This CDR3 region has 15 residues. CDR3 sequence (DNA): TGCGCCAGCAGCTTGAGTCTAGCGGGCACAGATACGCAGTATTTT. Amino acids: CASSLSLAGTDTQYF.

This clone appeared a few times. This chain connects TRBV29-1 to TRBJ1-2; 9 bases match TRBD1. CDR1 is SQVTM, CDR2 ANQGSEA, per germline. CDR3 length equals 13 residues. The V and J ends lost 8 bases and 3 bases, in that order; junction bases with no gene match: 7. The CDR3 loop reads CSSYRDRDYGYTF. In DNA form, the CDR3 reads TGCAGCTCCTACCGGGACAGGGACTATGGCTACACCTTC.

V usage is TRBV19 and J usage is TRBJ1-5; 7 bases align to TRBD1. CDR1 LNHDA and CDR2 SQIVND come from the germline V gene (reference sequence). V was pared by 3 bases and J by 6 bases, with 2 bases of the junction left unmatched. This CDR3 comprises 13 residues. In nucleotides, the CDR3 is TGTGCCAGTAGTATGGAGGGGGCTCAGCCCCAGCATTTT. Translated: CASSMEGAQPQHF.

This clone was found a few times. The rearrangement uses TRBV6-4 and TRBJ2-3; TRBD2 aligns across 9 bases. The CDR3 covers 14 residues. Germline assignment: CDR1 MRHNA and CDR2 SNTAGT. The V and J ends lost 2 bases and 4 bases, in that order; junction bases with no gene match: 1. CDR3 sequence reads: CASSDTSGPDTQYF. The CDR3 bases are TGTGCCAGCAGTGACACTAGCGGGCCAGATACGCAGTATTTT.

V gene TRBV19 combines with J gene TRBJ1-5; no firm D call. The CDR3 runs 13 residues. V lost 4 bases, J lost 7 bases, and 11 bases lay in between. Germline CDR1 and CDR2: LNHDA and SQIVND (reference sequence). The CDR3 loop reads CASSNGERQPQHF. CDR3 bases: TGTGCCAGTAGTAACGGGGAACGGCAGCCCCAGCATTTT.

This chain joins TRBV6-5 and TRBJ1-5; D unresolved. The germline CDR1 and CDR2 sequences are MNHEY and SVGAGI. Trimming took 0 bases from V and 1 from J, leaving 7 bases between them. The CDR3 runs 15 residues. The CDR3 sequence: CASSYSERSNQPQHF. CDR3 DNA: TGTGCCAGCAGTTACTCGGAGAGGAGCAATCAGCCCCAGCATTTT.

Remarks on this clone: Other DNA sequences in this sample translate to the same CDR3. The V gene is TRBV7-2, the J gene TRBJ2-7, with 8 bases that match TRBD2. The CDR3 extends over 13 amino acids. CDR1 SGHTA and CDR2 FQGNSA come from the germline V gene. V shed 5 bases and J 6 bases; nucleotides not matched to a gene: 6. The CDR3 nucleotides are TGTGCCAGCAGCCTAGAGCGGGAGAGCGAGCAGTACTTC. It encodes CASSLERESEQYF.

CDR3 sequence: CASTMGQGDGYTF. The CDR3 DNA sequence: TGTGCCAGTACAATGGGACAGGGAGATGGCTACACCTTC. The chain joins TRBV19 to TRBJ1-2; 9 positions match TRBD1. CDR1 and CDR2 (germline): LNHDA, SQIVND (reference sequence). This CDR3 region has 13 residues. V was clipped by 7 bases and J by 6 bases; unmatched bases: 6.

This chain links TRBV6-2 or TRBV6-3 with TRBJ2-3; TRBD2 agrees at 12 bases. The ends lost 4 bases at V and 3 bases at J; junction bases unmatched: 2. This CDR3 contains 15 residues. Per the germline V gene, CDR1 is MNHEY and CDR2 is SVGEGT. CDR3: CASSSGTSGTDTQYF. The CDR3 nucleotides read TGTGCCAGCAGTTCCGGGACTAGCGGGACAGATACGCAGTATTTT.

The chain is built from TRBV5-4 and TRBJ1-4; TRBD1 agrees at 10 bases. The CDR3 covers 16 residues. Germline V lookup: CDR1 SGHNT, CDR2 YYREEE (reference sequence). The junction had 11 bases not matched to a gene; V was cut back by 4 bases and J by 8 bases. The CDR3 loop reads CASSPGQGFLGEKLFF. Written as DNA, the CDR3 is TGTGCCAGCAGCCCGGGACAGGGGTTCCTAGGGGAAAAACTGTTTTTT.

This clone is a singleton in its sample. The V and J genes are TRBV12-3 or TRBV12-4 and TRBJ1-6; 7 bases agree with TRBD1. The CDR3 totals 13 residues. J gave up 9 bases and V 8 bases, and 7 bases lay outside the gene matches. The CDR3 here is CASGQAQGSPLHF. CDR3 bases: TGTGCCAGCGGACAGGCACAGGGTTCACCCCTCCACTTT.

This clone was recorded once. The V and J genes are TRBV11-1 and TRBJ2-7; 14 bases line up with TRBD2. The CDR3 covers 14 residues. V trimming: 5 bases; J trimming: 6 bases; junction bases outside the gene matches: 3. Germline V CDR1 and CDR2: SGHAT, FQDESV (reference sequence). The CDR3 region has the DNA TGTGCCAGCAGCCGAGGACTAGCGGGGGGCGAGCAGTACTTC. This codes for CASSRGLAGGEQYF.